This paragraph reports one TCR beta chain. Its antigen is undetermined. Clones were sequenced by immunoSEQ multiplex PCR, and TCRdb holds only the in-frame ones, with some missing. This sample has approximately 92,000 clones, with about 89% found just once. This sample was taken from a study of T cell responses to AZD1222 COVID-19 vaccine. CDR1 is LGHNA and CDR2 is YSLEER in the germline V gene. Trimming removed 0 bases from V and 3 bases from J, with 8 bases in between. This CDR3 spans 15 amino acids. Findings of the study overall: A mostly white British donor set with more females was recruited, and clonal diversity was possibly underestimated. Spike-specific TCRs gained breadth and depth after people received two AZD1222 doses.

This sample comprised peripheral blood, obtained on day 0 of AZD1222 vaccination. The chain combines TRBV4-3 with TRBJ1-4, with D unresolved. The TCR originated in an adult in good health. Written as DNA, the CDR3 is TGCGCCAGCAGCCAAGACACGGCAGCTAATGAAAAACTGTTTTTT. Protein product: CASSQDTAANEKLFF.